The rows below give T cell receptor beta chains drawn from one sample of a study of human T cells and chemical hapten exposure. TCRdb reanalysed the RACE reads using MiXCR and keeps one entry per CDR3 protein. The table includes tens of thousands of distinct CDR3 sequences, 14% detected once. The specimen was whole blood, collected in connection with sensitization to the hapten diphenylcyclopropenone (DPC). The receptor source for this set is a woman between 45 and 60 years old with alopecia areata. Some clones in this sample may be carry-over from other donors' samples. Each CDR3 is given with its conserved first and last residue. Fields, in order: J gene, clone size, CDR3 length, V gene, CDR3 protein. A row's size may be missing; if present it is once, few, many or a size class.

TRBJ1-1 | many | 12 | TRBV29-1 | CSVRGGRTEAFF
TRBJ1-4 | many | 16 | TRBV12-3/TRBV12-4 | CASSGEGGAVSEKLFF
TRBJ1-1 | . | 13 | TRBV12-3/TRBV12-4 | CASRGTGHTEAFF
TRBJ2-6 | few | 15 | TRBV29-1 | CSVGLRSSGANVLTF
TRBJ2-2 | . | 18 | TRBV6-5 | CASSYRGLAGVWTGELFF
TRBJ2-3 | many | 14 | TRBV7-2 | CASRLGGLGDTQYF
TRBJ2-1 | . | 12 | TRBV19 | CASSPRSNEQFF
TRBJ1-1 | few | 15 | TRBV19 | CASSGGWVAGTEAFF
TRBJ2-5 | few | 18 | TRBV5-4 | CASSLDRTHPGLQETQYF
TRBJ1-2 | few | 17 | TRBV7-6 | CASSPGTGGDWTYGYTF
TRBJ2-6 | . | 17 | TRBV6-2/TRBV6-3 | CASSYSESISGANVLTF
TRBJ2-4 | . | 15 | TRBV2 | CASTSGRFGANIQYF
TRBJ2-7 | many | 20 | TRBV30 | CAWSVLPRGRRGLEVYEQYF
TRBJ1-2 | few | 12 | TRBV7-2 | CASSLDRNGYTF
TRBJ2-5 | . | 13 | TRBV19 | CASAQGRLETQYF
TRBJ2-2 | . | 19 | TRBV7-2 | CASSLVGLSTAANTGELFF
TRBJ2-5 | . | 13 | TRBV15 | CATSIRQGETQYF
TRBJ2-6 | few | 13 | TRBV29-1 | CSAQESGANVLTF
TRBJ2-7 | . | 13 | TRBV27 | CASSAGQTYEQYF
TRBJ2-3 | few | 14 | TRBV21-1 | CASSKAPGPDTQYF
TRBJ2-1 | . | 17 | TRBV24-1 | CATSGYGLAGSFNEQFF
TRBJ2-3 | . | 18 | TRBV24-1 | CATSEGGGPPRNLDTQYF